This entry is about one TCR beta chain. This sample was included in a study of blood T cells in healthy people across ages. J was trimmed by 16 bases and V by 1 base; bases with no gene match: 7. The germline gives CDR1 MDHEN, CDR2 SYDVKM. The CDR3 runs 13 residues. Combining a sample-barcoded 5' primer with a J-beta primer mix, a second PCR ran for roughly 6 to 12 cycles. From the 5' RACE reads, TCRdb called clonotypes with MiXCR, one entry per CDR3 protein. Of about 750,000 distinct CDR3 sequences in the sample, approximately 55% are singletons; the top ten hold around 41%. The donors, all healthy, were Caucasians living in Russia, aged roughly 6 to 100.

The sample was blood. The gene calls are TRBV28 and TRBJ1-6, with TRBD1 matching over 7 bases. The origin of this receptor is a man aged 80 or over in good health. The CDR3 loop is CASSLSGQRDLHF. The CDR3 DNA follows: TGTGCCAGCAGTTTATCGGGACAGAGAGATCTCCACTTT.